This T cell receptor beta chain was sequenced in a study of radiotherapy plus CTLA-4 blockade in lung cancer. Study details: For approximately 19% of patients, objective responses occurred, and about 33% had disease control.

The CDR3 has 15 amino acids. Looked up from germline, CDR1 is MNHEY and CDR2 is SVGAGI. Trimming left V 8 bases short and J 0 bases short, with 16 bases between. Data came from immunoSEQ multiplex PCR; TCRdb stores just in-frame clones and leaves some out. The sample includes 75,000 or so clones, around 80% of them seen just once. Concerning this clone itself: Its antigen is still unknown.

Study-wide points: Researchers report tumor-derived TCR clones expanding in blood after radiotherapy plus ipilimumab.

Chemo-refractory metastatic non-small-cell lung cancer patients underwent focal radiation alongside CTLA-4 blockade with ipilimumab. This TCR was sampled from a human donor with non-small cell lung cancer who had a complete response to radiotherapy plus ipilimumab. Sequenced material: peripheral blood, taken from a patient treated with radiotherapy plus ipilimumab. The chain recombines TRBV6-5 with TRBJ1-1; D is undetermined. CDR3 in DNA: TGTGCCAGCGGATTCAGGCTTTTTATGAACACTGAAGCTTTCTTT. Protein product: CASGFRLFMNTEAFF.